One and the same sample provided the 10 T cell receptor beta chains below, sequenced in a study of shared clonotypes between healthy human individuals. Method: immunoSEQ multiplex PCR; TCRdb's copy keeps in-frame clones and lacks some. The sample holds millions of clones, 85% to 95% seen once. Material: naive CD4+ T cells sorted from blood. Subset of the sample: CD45RA+ positively selected. These receptors were taken from a man younger than 30 in good health.

Of note for this clone: The identical CDR3 is also encoded by other nucleotide sequences in the sample. V gene TRBV15 combines with J gene TRBJ1-5, with a weak D call TRBD1 (5 bases). V was pared by 0 bases and J by 6 bases, with 9 bases between. Germline lookup yields CDR1 LNHNV and CDR2 YYDKDF (reference sequence). CDR3 length equals 14 residues. CDR3 loop: CATSREQGSQPQHF. The CDR3 nucleotides are TGTGCCACCAGCAGAGAGCAGGGTTCTCAGCCCCAGCATTTT.

Written as DNA, the CDR3 is TGTGCCAGCAGTGTTGGGACAGGCTCCTACAATGAGCAGTTCTTC. Protein sequence: CASSVGTGSYNEQFF. V is TRBV6-1 and J is TRBJ2-1; 8 bases are a match to TRBD1. V was pared by 4 bases and J by 0 bases, with 2 bases of the junction left unmatched. This CDR3 spans 15 amino acids. Germline V lookup: CDR1 MNHNS, CDR2 SASEGT.

This clone was seen a single time. The chain links TRBV7-4 to TRBJ2-7, with TRBD1 matching 10 bases. The V and J ends lost 5 bases and 5 bases, in that order; junction bases with no gene match: 9. The CDR3 has 15 residues. Germline V gene sequence: CDR1 SGHVT, CDR2 SQSDAQ. CDR3 in amino acids: CASSPKPGQGNEQYF. The DNA for the CDR3 is TGTGCCAGCAGCCCAAAGCCGGGACAGGGGAACGAGCAGTACTTC.

The chain carries TRBV30 and TRBJ1-6, with unresolved D. Germline V gives CDR1 GTSNPN, CDR2 SVGIG (reference sequence). CDR3 size: 14 residues. V was clipped by 5 bases and J by 5 bases, with 13 bases between them. CDR3 DNA sequence: TGTGCCTGGGGACCGGGCCCCCATAATTCACCCCTCCACTTT. This sequence encodes CAWGPGPHNSPLHF.

This rearrangement joins TRBV6-5 to TRBJ2-7; 11 bases map to TRBD2. Losses at the gene ends were 5 bases for V and 2 bases for J; bases not matched to a gene: 5. The CDR3 consists of 15 residues. CDR1 is MNHEY and CDR2 is SVGAGI in the germline V gene. CDR3 amino acids: CASSLIAGGTYEQYF. CDR3 sequence (DNA): TGTGCCAGCAGTCTGATAGCGGGAGGGACCTACGAGCAGTACTTC.

CDR3 residues: CASSLAAGAGNYEQYF. The CDR3 nucleotides read TGCGCCAGCAGCTTGGCCGCCGGGGCGGGAAACTACGAGCAGTACTTC. The chain couples TRBV5-1 to TRBJ2-7; D perhaps matches TRBD2 (6 bases). Trimming left V 0 bases short and J 3 bases short, with 16 bases between. The CDR3 is made up of 16 amino acids. Germline V gene sequence: CDR1 SGHRS, CDR2 YFSETQ.

This clone showed up just once. The chain couples TRBV15 to TRBJ2-7, with D unclear. The CDR3 totals 15 residues. V lost 1 base to trimming and J lost 0 bases, with 10 bases between them. CDR1 is LNHNV and CDR2 is YYDKDF in the germline V gene (reference sequence). CDR3 amino acids: CATSRGISLSYEQYF. Here the CDR3 DNA reads TGTGCCACCAGCAGAGGGATCTCGCTCTCCTACGAGCAGTACTTC.

As to this clone: This same CDR3 is encoded by further DNA sequences in the sample. The chain employs TRBV5-4 and TRBJ2-2; possible D gene TRBD2, 5 bases. Trimming left V 2 bases short and J 1 base short, with 6 bases between. CDR1 and CDR2 (germline): SGHNT, YYREEE (reference sequence). CDR3 length: 14 amino acids. The CDR3 here is CASSFGGNTGELFF. The CDR3 DNA follows: TGTGCCAGCAGCTTCGGAGGGAACACCGGGGAGCTGTTTTTT.

The chain joins TRBV5-1 to TRBJ2-7; D might be TRBD2 (5 bases). There are 15 residues in the CDR3. CDR1 is SGHRS, CDR2 YFSETQ, per germline. Trimming pared 4 bases from V and 5 bases from J, leaving 19 bases between. The CDR3 DNA follows: TGCGCCAGCAGCCGAGCGGATTGGGTGGGCGACGAGCAGTACTTC. It yields the protein CASSRADWVGDEQYF.

The rearrangement links TRBV23-1 to TRBJ1-5; D is uncertain. TRBV23-1 is labeled an ORF, and its function is uncertain. The CDR3 covers 14 residues. The V gene lost 11 bases and the J gene lost 1 base, with 15 bases spanning the gap. The CDR3 reads CARKVVASNQPQHF. CDR3 DNA: TGCGCCCGCAAGGTGGTTGCGAGCAATCAGCCCCAGCATTTT.